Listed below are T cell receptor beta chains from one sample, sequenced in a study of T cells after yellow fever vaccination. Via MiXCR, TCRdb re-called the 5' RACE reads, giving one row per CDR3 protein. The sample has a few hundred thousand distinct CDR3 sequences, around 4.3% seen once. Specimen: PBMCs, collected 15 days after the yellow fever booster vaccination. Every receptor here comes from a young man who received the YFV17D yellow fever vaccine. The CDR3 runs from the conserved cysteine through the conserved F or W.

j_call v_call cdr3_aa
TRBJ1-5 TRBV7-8 CASSSSNSNNQPQHF
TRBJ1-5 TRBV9 CASSVDAGSNQPQHF
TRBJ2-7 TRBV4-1 CASSQVPGHEQYF
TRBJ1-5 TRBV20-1 CSARGVQTDTSVNQPQHF
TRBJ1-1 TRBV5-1 CASIRDLLNTEAFF
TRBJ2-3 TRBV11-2 CASSVALLAGGTDTQYF
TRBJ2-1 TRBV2 CASSSHNEQFF
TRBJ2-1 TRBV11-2 CASSHIKGAGPNEQFF
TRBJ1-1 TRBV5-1 CASSLEAPSNTEAFF
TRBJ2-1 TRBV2 CASSVWQNNEQFF
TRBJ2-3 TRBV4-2 CASSQGGESISDTQYF
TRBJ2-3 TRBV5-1 CASSLLAGGLTDTQYF
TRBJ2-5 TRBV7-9 CASSPSGEQDTQYF
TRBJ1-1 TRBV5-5 CASSFVPLNTEAFF